The source of this TCR beta chain is a study of shared clonotypes between healthy human individuals. The study drew all its donors from Caucasian adults living in Nashville, Tennessee. This clone was seen only once. What it recognizes is unknown. Study results and limitations: Shared across several donors were roughly 5% of the naive CD4 clonotypes. Clonotype sharing levels among donors were expected to vary with sequencing depth.

It was across several immunoSEQ plates that each subset's genomic DNA was evenly split. Clones were read by immunoSEQ multiplex PCR, and TCRdb kept only the in-frame ones, dropping some. In the table there are some 1,600,000 clones, roughly 98% of which are singletons. The germline V gene has CDR1 SGHRS and CDR2 YFSETQ. V lost 7 bases and J 9 bases, leaving 17 bases between the germline ends. CDR3 length: 13 amino acids. The sequenced sample consisted of naive CD4+ T cells sorted from blood. Subset given: CD45RA+ positively selected. This TCR came from a man aged 25-45 years in good health. The chain uses TRBV5-1 and TRBJ2-1, with D unclear. CDR3 region: CASAPETLGEQFF. The CDR3 DNA sequence: TGCGCCAGCGCCCCCGAGACTCTAGGTGAGCAGTTCTTC.